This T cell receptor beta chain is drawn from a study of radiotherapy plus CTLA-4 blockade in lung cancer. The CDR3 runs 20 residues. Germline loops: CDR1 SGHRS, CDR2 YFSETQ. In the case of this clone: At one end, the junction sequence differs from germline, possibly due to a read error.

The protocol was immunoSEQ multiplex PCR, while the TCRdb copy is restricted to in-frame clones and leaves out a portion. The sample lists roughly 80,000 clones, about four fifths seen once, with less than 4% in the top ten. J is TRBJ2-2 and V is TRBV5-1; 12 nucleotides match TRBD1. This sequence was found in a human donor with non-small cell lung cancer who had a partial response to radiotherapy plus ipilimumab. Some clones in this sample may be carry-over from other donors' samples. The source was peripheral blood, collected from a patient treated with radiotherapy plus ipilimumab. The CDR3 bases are TGCGCCGGCAGCTCCGCGGAGGGACAGGGGGCGCGTTGGGCCGCCGGGGAGCTGTTTTTT. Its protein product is CAGSSAEGQGARWAAGELFF.